What follows are 2 T cell receptor beta chains derived from one specimen sequenced in a study of regulatory T cells in long-lasting Graves disease. Time point specified: newly diagnosed GD, antithyroid drugs for less than 3 months. From PBMCs, RNA was extracted and then used to make the TCR library. For TCR beta, libraries came from iRepertoire HTBI primers and Arm-PCR of CDR3 regions. One entry per CDR3 protein, called by TCRdb with MiXCR from the multiplex PCR reads. The repertoire holds over 400,000 distinct CDR3 sequences, around 15% seen once, with around a sixth in the top ten. These data were also reused for a study on T cells in Graves' hyperthyroidism and ophthalmopathy.

The sample was peripheral blood mononuclear cells (PBMCs), taken at new diagnosis, from a patient treated with antithyroid drugs. The receptors stem from a woman in her forties or fifties with Graves disease.

Remarks on this clonotype: A single base separates this from a much larger clone, so it may be a read error. The CDR3 does not end in the conserved phenylalanine or tryptophan, so this is likely a read error. The limits of the CDR3 on the DNA are not certain, so only TCRdb's listed CDR3 is given. The CDR3 reads CATGDYGTQREVA. J is TRBJ2-1 and V is TRBV24-1; no DNA check was done on the table's D call, TRBD2. Germline loops: CDR1 KGHDR, CDR2 SFDVKD. The CDR3 is 13 amino acids long, termini counted.

Ten or more counts support this clonotype. The V gene is TRBV29-1, the J gene TRBJ2-1; TRBD2 aligns across 13 bases. This CDR3 has 14 amino acids. Germline lookup yields CDR1 SQVTM and CDR2 ANQGSEA. V lost 3 bases, J lost 6 bases, and 2 bases stayed unmatched. The CDR3 is CSVEGLAGFNEQFF. In nucleotides, the CDR3 is TGCAGCGTTGAGGGACTAGCGGGATTCAATGAGCAGTTCTTC.